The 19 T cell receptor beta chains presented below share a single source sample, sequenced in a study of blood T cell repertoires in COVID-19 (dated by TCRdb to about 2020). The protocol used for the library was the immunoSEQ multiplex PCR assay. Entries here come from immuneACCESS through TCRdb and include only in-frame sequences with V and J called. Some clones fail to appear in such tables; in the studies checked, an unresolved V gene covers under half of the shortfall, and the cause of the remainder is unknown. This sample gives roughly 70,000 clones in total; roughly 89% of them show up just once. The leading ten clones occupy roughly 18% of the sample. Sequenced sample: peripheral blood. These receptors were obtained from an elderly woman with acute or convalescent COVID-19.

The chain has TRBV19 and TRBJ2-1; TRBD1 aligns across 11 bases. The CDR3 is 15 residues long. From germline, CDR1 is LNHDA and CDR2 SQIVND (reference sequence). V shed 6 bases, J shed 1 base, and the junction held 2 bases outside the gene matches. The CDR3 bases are TGTGCCAGTAGCGGACAGGGGGCGTCCTACAATGAGCAGTTCTTC. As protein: CASSGQGASYNEQFF.

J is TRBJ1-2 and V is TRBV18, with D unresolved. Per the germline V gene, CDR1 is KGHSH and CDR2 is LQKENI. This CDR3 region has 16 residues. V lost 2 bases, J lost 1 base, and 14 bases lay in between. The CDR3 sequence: CASSPGPGMYNYGYTF. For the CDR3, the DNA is TGTGCCAGCTCACCAGGGCCGGGGATGTATAACTATGGCTACACCTTC.

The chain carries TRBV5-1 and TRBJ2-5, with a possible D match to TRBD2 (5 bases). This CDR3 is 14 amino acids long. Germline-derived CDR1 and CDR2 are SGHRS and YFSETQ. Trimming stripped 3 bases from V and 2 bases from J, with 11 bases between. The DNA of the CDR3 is TGCGCCAGCAGCTCAAATACGGGACAAGAGACCCAGTACTTC. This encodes CASSSNTGQETQYF.

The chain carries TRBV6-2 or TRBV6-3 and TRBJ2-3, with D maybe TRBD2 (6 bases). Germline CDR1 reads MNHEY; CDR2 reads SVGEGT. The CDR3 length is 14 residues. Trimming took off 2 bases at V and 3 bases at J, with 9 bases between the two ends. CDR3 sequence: CASSYPGLTDTQYF. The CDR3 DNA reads TGTGCCAGCAGTTACCCGGGACTTACAGATACGCAGTATTTT.

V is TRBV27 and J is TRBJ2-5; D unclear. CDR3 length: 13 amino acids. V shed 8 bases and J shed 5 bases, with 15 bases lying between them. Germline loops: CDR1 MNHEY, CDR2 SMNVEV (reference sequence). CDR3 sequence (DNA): TGTGCCAGCGCACGGGTAGTTCAGGAGACCCAGTACTTC. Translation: CASARVVQETQYF.

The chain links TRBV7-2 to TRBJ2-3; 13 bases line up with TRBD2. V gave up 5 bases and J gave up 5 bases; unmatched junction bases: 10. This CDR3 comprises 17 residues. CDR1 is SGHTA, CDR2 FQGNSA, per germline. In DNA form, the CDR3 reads TGTGCCAGCAGCACCCCACTAGCGGGAGGGTGGGTAGATACGCAGTATTTT. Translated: CASSTPLAGGWVDTQYF. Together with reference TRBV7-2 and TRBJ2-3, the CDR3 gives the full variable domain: GAGVSQSPSNKVTEKGKDVELRCDPISGHTALYWYRQSLGQGLEFLIYFQGNSAPDKSGLPSDRFSAERTGGSVSTLTIQRTQQEDSAVYLCASSTPLAGGWVDTQYFGPGTRLTVL.

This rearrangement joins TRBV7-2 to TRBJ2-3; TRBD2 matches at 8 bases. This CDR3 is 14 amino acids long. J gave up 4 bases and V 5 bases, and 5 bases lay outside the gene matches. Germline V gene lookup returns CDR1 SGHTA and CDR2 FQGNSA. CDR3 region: CASSLGLGSDTQYF. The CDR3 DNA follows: TGTGCCAGCAGCCTGGGACTAGGATCAGATACGCAGTATTTT. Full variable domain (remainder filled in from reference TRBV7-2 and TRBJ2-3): GAGVSQSPSNKVTEKGKDVELRCDPISGHTALYWYRQSLGQGLEFLIYFQGNSAPDKSGLPSDRFSAERTGGSVSTLTIQRTQQEDSAVYLCASSLGLGSDTQYFGPGTRLTVL.

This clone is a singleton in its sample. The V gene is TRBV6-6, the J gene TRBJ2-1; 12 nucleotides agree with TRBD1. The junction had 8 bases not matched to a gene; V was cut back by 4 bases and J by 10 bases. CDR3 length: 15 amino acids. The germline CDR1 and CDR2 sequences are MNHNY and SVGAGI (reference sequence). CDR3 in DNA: TGTGCCAGCAGTTCCTCGGGACAGGGGGCAGGGGAGCAGTTCTTC. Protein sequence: CASSSSGQGAGEQFF.

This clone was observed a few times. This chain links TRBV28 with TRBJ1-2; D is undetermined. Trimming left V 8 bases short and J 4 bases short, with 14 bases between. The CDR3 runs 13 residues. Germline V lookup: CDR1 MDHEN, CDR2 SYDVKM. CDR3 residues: CASFSLGSYGYTF. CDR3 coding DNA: TGTGCCAGCTTTTCCCTAGGGAGCTATGGCTACACCTTC.

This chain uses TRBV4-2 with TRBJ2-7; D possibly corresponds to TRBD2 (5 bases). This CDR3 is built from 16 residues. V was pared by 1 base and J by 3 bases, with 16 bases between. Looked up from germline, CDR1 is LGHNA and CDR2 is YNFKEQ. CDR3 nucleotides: TGTGCCAGCAGCCAAGCAGGAGGACGTTCGGGCTACGAGCAGTACTTC. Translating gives CASSQAGGRSGYEQYF.

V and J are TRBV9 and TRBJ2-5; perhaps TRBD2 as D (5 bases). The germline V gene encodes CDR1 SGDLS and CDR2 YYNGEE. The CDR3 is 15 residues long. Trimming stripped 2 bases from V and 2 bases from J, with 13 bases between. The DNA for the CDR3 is TGTGCCAGCAGCGTGAAGGACGAGGGTCAAGAGACCCAGTACTTC. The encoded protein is CASSVKDEGQETQYF. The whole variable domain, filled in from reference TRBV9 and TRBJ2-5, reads DSGVTQTPKHLITATGQRVTLRCSPRSGDLSVYWYQQSLDQGLQFLIQYYNGEERAKGNILERFSAQQFPDLHSELNLSSLELGDSALYFCASSVKDEGQETQYFGPGTRLLVL.

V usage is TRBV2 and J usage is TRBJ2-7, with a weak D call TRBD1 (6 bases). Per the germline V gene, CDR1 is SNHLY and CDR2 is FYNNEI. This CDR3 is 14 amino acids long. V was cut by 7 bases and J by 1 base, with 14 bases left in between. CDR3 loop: CASTPGTPSYEQYF. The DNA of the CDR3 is TGTGCCAGCACACCCGGGACACCTTCCTACGAGCAGTACTTC. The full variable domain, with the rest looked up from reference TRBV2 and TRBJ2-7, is EPEVTQTPSHQVTQMGQEVILRCVPISNHLYFYWYRQILGQKVEFLVSFYNNEISEKSEIFDDQFSVERPDGSNFTLKIRSTKLEDSAMYFCASTPGTPSYEQYFGPGTRLTVT.

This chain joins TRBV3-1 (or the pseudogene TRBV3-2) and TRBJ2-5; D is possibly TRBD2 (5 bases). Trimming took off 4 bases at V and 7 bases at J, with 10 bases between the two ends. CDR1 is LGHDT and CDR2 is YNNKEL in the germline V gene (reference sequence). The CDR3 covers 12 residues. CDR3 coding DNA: TGTGCCAGCAGCCCTACCGCGGGGACCCAGTACTTC. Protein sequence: CASSPTAGTQYF.

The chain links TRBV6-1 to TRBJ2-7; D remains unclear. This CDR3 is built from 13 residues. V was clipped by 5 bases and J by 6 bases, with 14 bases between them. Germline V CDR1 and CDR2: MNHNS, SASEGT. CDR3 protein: CASSKTERFEQYF. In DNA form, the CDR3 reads TGTGCCAGCAGTAAAACTGAGCGTTTCGAGCAGTACTTC.

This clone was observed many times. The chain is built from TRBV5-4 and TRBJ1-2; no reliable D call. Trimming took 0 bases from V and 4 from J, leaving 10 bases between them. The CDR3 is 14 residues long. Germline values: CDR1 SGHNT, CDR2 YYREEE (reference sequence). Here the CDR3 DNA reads TGTGCCAGCAGCTTGGAAGCCTCCTCCTATGGCTACACCTTC. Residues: CASSLEASSYGYTF.

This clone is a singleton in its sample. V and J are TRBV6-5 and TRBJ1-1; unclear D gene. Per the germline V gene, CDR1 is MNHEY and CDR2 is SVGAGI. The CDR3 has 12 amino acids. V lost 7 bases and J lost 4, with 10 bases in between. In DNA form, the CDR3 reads TGTGCCAGCACCGGGGTTGGCACTGAAGCTTTCTTT. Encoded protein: CASTGVGTEAFF.

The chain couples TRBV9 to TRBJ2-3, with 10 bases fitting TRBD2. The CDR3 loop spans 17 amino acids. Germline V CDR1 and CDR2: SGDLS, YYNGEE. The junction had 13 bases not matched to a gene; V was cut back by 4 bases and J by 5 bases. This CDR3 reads CASSLRLAGATVDTQYF. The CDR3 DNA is TGTGCCAGCAGCCTAAGGCTAGCGGGGGCCACGGTAGATACGCAGTATTTT.

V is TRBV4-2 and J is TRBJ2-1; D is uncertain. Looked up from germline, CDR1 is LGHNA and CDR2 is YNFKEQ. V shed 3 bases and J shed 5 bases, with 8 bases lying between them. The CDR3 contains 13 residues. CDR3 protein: CASSQRLDNEQFF. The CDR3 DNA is TGTGCCAGCAGCCAGAGACTTGACAATGAGCAGTTCTTC.

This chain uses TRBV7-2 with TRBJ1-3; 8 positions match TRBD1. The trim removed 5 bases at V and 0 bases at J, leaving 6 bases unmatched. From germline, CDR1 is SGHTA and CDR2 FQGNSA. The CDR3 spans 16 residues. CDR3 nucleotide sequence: TGTGCCAGCAGCCTGAGGACAGGGTTCTCTGGAAACACCATATATTTT. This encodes CASSLRTGFSGNTIYF.